This T cell receptor beta chain was identified during a study of T-cell reconstitution after alpha-beta-depleted transplantation in children. The CDR3 runs 16 residues. V shed 0 bases and J 6 bases; nucleotides not matched to a gene: 4. Germline V gene lookup returns CDR1 SGHTA and CDR2 FQGNSA. Only a few counts were recorded for this clonotype. Unique molecular identifiers were incorporated when the TCRbeta library was constructed. One entry per CDR3 protein, called by TCRdb with MiXCR from the PCR reads. The sample records roughly 570,000 distinct CDR3 sequences, over 25% being singletons. The sequences come from PBMCs, collected before TCRalphabeta/CD19-depleted stem cell transplant. The genes are TRBV7-2 and TRBJ2-1; TRBD2 matches 11 bases. This TCR was recovered from a boy under three years old with Wiskott-Aldrich syndrome, due to receive a stem cell transplant. Here the CDR3 DNA reads TGTGCCAGCAGCTTAGCTAGCGGGAGGGCCCGCAATGAGCAGTTCTTC. Amino acids: CASSLASGRARNEQFF.